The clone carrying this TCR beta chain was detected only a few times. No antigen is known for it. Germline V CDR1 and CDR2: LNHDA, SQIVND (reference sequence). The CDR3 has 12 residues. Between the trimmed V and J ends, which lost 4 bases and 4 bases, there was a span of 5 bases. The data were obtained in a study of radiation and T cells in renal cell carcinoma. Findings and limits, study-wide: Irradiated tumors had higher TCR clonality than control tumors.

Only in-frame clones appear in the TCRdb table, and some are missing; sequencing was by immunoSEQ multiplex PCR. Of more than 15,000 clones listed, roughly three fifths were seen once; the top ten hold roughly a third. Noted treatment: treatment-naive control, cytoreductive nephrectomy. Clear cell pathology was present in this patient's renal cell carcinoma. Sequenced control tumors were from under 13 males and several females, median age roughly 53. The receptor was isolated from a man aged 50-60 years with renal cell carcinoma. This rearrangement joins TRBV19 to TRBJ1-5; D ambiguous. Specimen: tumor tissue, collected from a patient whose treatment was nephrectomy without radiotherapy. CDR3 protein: CASSSLNQPQHF. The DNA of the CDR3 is TGTGCCAGTAGTAGCCTAAATCAGCCCCAGCATTTT.